A selection of T cell receptor beta chains follows, all from one sample in a study of identical twins. In TCRdb, the 5' RACE reads were re-called with MiXCR into one record per CDR3 protein. The repertoire has about 490,000 distinct CDR3 sequences, nearly 15% of them found once; the top ten carry roughly 0.43%. These sequences were also reported in another study, on yellow fever vaccine responses in identical twins.

The sample consisted of CD4+ T cells sorted from blood. All receptors come from a woman aged 18-29 years in good health. CDR3s include the opening cysteine and the closing phenylalanine or tryptophan. D genes are given only for firm matches. Rows give clone size only sometimes, using once, few, many, or a class for an expanded clone.

j_call d_call v_call clone_size cdr3_nt cdr3_aa
TRBJ2-5 TRBD1 TRBV5-1 . TGCGCCAGCAGCGATACAGGGGTGGAGACCCAGTACTTC CASSDTGVETQYF
TRBJ2-1 . TRBV10-2 . TGCGCCAGCAAGGGCGGCGGCTACAATGAGCAGTTCTTC CASKGGGYNEQFF
TRBJ2-1 . TRBV12-2 . TGTGCAAGTCGCCCAGCTGACAATGAGCAGTTCTTC CASRPADNEQFF
TRBJ2-7 TRBD1 TRBV28 . TGTGCCAGCAGTTTACCTTCAGGGGGCCGCTACGAGCAGTACTTC CASSLPSGGRYEQYF
TRBJ2-1 TRBD2 TRBV3-1 . TGTGCCAGCAGCCAAGATCGGGGGGGCTACGGGAATGAGCAGTTCTTC CASSQDRGGYGNEQFF
TRBJ2-3 . TRBV3-1 few TGTGCCAGCAGCCAAGGGACATCGCACACAGATACGCAGTATTTT CASSQGTSHTDTQYF
TRBJ2-1 TRBD1 TRBV5-1 . TGCGCCAGCAGCTTGTGGGACAGGGGAGTCAATGAGCAGTTCTTC CASSLWDRGVNEQFF
TRBJ2-3 TRBD2 TRBV29-1 few TGCAGCGTTGAAAGGTTAGCGGGAGGGCTTGGAGATACGCAGTATTTT CSVERLAGGLGDTQYF
TRBJ2-7 TRBD2 TRBV12-3/TRBV12-4 few TGTGCCAGCAGTTTAGCGGGACTAAGGAACTACGAGCAGTACTTC CASSLAGLRNYEQYF
TRBJ2-1 . TRBV20-1 . TGCAGTGCTTCTAGCGTCTCGGGCTCCTACAATGAGCAGTTCTTC CSASSVSGSYNEQFF
TRBJ2-7 TRBD2 TRBV28 many TGTGCCAGCAGTTTGGCTAGCGGGAGGGCCGGAGCCTACGAGCAGTACTTC CASSLASGRAGAYEQYF
TRBJ2-7 TRBD2 TRBV6-1 few TGTGCCAGCAGTGACACTCTAGCGGGACCCTACGAGCAGTACTTC CASSDTLAGPYEQYF
TRBJ2-7 . TRBV3-1 . TGTGCCAGCAGCCATCGCAGGGACTCCTACGAGCAGTACTTC CASSHRRDSYEQYF
TRBJ2-7 . TRBV2 few TGTGCCAGCGACTCTGGCCCCTACGAGCAGTACTTC CASDSGPYEQYF
TRBJ2-3 TRBD2 TRBV6-1 few TGTGCCAGCATCAAAAAGCTAGCGGGAGGTGCAGATACGCAGTATTTT CASIKKLAGGADTQYF
TRBJ1-2 TRBD1 TRBV7-9 . TGTGCCAGCAGCCCGGACAGGGTCAATGGCTACACCTTC CASSPDRVNGYTF
TRBJ2-7 TRBD2 TRBV12-3/TRBV12-4 . TGTGCCAGTACCCAGGGAGGAGCGGGGAAGTACGAGCAGTACTTC CASTQGGAGKYEQYF
TRBJ1-1 . TRBV12-3/TRBV12-4 . TGTGCCAGCAGGGCGGACGGGAGCACTGAAGCTTTCTTT CASRADGSTEAFF
TRBJ2-6 . TRBV28 . TGTGCCATCCTATCACCCGCCTCTGGGGCCAACGTCCTGACTTTC CAILSPASGANVLTF
TRBJ1-5 . TRBV9 few TGTGCCAGCAGCGTAGGGGGGGTGGATCAGCCCCAGCATTTT CASSVGGVDQPQHF
TRBJ2-4 TRBD1 TRBV5-1 many TGCGCCAGCAGCTTGGGACAGGGGAACATTCAGTACTTC CASSLGQGNIQYF
TRBJ2-7 . TRBV6-1 few TGTGCCAGCAAGCTGGATTTTAGGGGTCCCTACGAGCAGTACTTC CASKLDFRGPYEQYF
TRBJ2-7 . TRBV12-3/TRBV12-4 few TGTGCCAGCAGCCAAAGGACACGGCTTACCTACGAGCAGTACTTC CASSQRTRLTYEQYF
TRBJ2-7 . TRBV11-2 . TGTGCCAGCAGACTCATTCCTCGGCAGGCCTCCTACGAGCAGTACTTC CASRLIPRQASYEQYF
TRBJ1-3 . TRBV3-1 few TGTGCCAGCAGCCAAGATAATTTCTCTGGAAACACCATATATTTT CASSQDNFSGNTIYF
TRBJ2-7 . TRBV12-3/TRBV12-4 few TGTGCCAGCAGTTTAGAAGGGAAAGGGTCCTACGAGCAGTACTTC CASSLEGKGSYEQYF
TRBJ2-7 . TRBV28 few TGTGCCAGCAGTTCCGACCCAGAAACGCTACGAGGGCAGTACTTC CASSSDPETLRGQYF
TRBJ1-1 TRBD1 TRBV7-2 . TGTGCCAGCAGCAAGGGACAGGTAAAGGGCATGGCTTTCTTT CASSKGQVKGMAFF
TRBJ1-1 . TRBV20-1 many TGCAGTGCTAGTCCAAGAACGGGGGACACTGAAGCTTTCTTT CSASPRTGDTEAFF
TRBJ2-1 . TRBV5-1 many TGCGCCAGCAGCTTGACCAGGGACCGGTACAATGAGCAGTTCTTC CASSLTRDRYNEQFF
TRBJ1-4 . TRBV7-2 . TGTGCCAGCAGCTTAAGGGGACGGAGGGATGAAAAACTGTTTTTT CASSLRGRRDEKLFF
TRBJ2-7 TRBD2 TRBV12-3/TRBV12-4 few TGTGCCAGCAGTGGGGGACTAGCGGGCTACTACGAGCAGTACTTC CASSGGLAGYYEQYF
TRBJ1-2 . TRBV10-3 . TGTGCCATCAGTGAATCCCTCTTCTATGGCTACACCTTC CAISESLFYGYTF
TRBJ2-1 . TRBV5-1 . TGCGCCAGCAGCTTAACTACAGGGAATTCCTACAATGAGCAGTTCTTC CASSLTTGNSYNEQFF
TRBJ2-7 TRBD2 TRBV3-1 few TGTGCCAGCAGCCAAGATGGAGTAGCGGGAGGCTACGAGCAGTACTTC CASSQDGVAGGYEQYF
TRBJ2-4 . TRBV10-2 . TGCGCCAGCAGTGAGTCTACGAGAGTCCAAAACATTCAGTACTTC CASSESTRVQNIQYF
TRBJ1-3 TRBD1 TRBV7-9 . TGTGCCAGCAGCTTCCTCAGGGGGAGCGGCTCTGGAAACACCATATATTTT CASSFLRGSGSGNTIYF
TRBJ1-1 . TRBV5-1 . TGCGCCAGCAGCTTGTTGTTCACCGCGAACACTGAAGCTTTCTTT CASSLLFTANTEAFF
TRBJ2-3 . TRBV10-1 few TGCGCCAGCAGTGAGAACCCTACCGCCGATACGCAGTATTTT CASSENPTADTQYF
TRBJ2-3 . TRBV27 . TGTGCCAGCAGTTTACGGTTGGTCCGTTACACAGATACGCAGTATTTT CASSLRLVRYTDTQYF
TRBJ1-2 . TRBV5-5 few TGTGCCAGCAGACAGGCTTCTAACTATGGCTACACCTTC CASRQASNYGYTF
TRBJ2-3 . TRBV10-2 few TGCGCCAGCATCCTGAGGGTGGGGGCAGATACGCAGTATTTT CASILRVGADTQYF
TRBJ2-7 TRBD1 TRBV12-3/TRBV12-4 . TGTGCCAGCAGCCCACAGGGGATCAGTACGTCCGAGCAGTACTTC CASSPQGISTSEQYF
TRBJ2-4 . TRBV15 few TGTGCCACCAGCAGAGAGCGGCTAGCCAAAAACATTCAGTACTTC CATSRERLAKNIQYF
TRBJ2-3 TRBD2 TRBV7-6 . TGTGCCAGCAGCTTGATTGCGGGAGACACAGATACGCAGTATTTT CASSLIAGDTDTQYF
TRBJ2-3 TRBD2 TRBV12-3/TRBV12-4 many TGTGCCAGCAGAGACAGCGGGGGGGCCGCCGATACGCAGTATTTT CASRDSGGAADTQYF
TRBJ1-5 . TRBV6-2/TRBV6-3 many TGTGCCAGCAGTTTCAGTAGCAATCAGCCCCAGCATTTT CASSFSSNQPQHF
TRBJ2-3 TRBD1 TRBV6-5 few TGTGCCAGCAGTTTCAAGGGGGCAAACGCGGATACGCAGTATTTT CASSFKGANADTQYF
TRBJ2-1 . TRBV11-1 few TGTGCCAGCAGCTTAGGAGGCGAGCGTAGAGCGTCAAGCTCCTACAATGAGCAGTTCTTC CASSLGGERRASSSYNEQFF
TRBJ2-1 . TRBV7-6 few TGTGCCAGCAGCTCTATCGGCGGCACTGGCAATGAGCAGTTCTTC CASSSIGGTGNEQFF
TRBJ1-3 . TRBV7-9 . TGTGCCAGCACCCCCGCCGGGGTTACAAACACCATATATTTT CASTPAGVTNTIYF
TRBJ2-7 . TRBV7-9 . TGTGCCAGCACGCAATTACCCCATGTTAGCTCCTACGAGCAGTACTTC CASTQLPHVSSYEQYF